Presented here are 24 T cell receptor beta chains from one specimen sequenced in a study of cytomegalovirus exposure and HLA in healthy donors. 13 Jbeta primers and 60 Vbeta primers were used for the PCR. The data were produced by immunoSEQ multiplex PCR, yet TCRdb's version contains in-frame clones alone and is incomplete. The repertoire has over 150,000 clones, more than 70% of them found once; the top ten carry about 0.4%. The sequencing input was PBMCs. These receptors came from a boy aged 2 to 10 in good health and CMV-seronegative.

The chain carries TRBV7-9 and TRBJ1-3; perhaps TRBD1 as D (6 bases). Germline V gene data show CDR1 as SEHNR and CDR2 as FQNEAQ (reference sequence). The CDR3 is made up of 16 amino acids. Trimming took off 5 bases at V and 0 bases at J, with 14 bases between the two ends. The CDR3 loop is CASSLVDRSSGNTIYF. In nucleotides, the CDR3 is TGTGCCAGCAGCCTAGTTGACAGGAGCTCTGGAAACACCATATATTTT.

The chain has TRBV18 and TRBJ2-7; 12 bases are a match to TRBD2. This CDR3 is 16 amino acids long. Germline-derived CDR1 and CDR2 are KGHSH and LQKENI. V lost 0 bases to trimming and J lost 2 bases; unmatched junction nucleotides: 2. The CDR3 reads CASSPPSSGRAYEQYF. The CDR3 coding sequence is TGTGCCAGCTCACCACCATCTAGCGGGAGGGCCTACGAGCAGTACTTC.

V usage is TRBV9 and J usage is TRBJ1-1; D might be TRBD1 (5 bases). In germline, CDR1 is SGDLS, CDR2 YYNGEE. The V gene lost 0 bases and the J gene lost 3 bases, with 6 bases spanning the gap. The CDR3 is made up of 13 amino acids. This chain's CDR3 is CASSVGGYTEAFF. The CDR3 nucleotides read TGTGCCAGCAGCGTAGGGGGCTACACTGAAGCTTTCTTT.

This chain uses TRBV6-1 with TRBJ1-2; no clear D gene. Trimming cost V 2 bases and J 0 bases, with 19 bases left between them. Germline V CDR1 and CDR2: MNHNS, SASEGT. This CDR3 contains 18 residues. In nucleotides, the CDR3 is TGTGCCAGCAGTGAACCCAAGACGAGGCCCGATACTAACTATGGCTACACCTTC. Its protein product is CASSEPKTRPDTNYGYTF.

The chain is built from TRBV14 and TRBJ2-5; 8 bases are shared with TRBD1. CDR3 length equals 18 residues. With V trimmed by 1 base and J by 2 bases, 12 bases remained unmatched. Germline V gives CDR1 SGHDN, CDR2 FVKESK. CDR3 sequence reads: CASSQGQGALSSQETQYF. The CDR3 DNA reads TGTGCCAGCAGCCAAGGGCAGGGGGCCCTTTCGAGTCAAGAGACCCAGTACTTC.

V and J are TRBV6-5 and TRBJ2-7, with D hard to call. Looked up from germline, CDR1 is MNHEY and CDR2 is SVGAGI. V lost 2 bases, J lost 4 bases, and 18 bases lay in between. The CDR3 loop spans 16 amino acids. The CDR3 here is CASSYVRGSGFYEQYF. CDR3 DNA sequence: TGTGCCAGCAGTTACGTGCGAGGTTCCGGATTTTACGAGCAGTACTTC.

This sequence joins TRBV19 and TRBJ2-3; weak D call: TRBD2 (5 bases). The CDR3 runs 13 residues. With 8 bases removed from V and 1 base from J, the gap between germline ends came to 10 bases. Germline V gene sequence: CDR1 LNHDA, CDR2 SQIVND (reference sequence). The CDR3 protein is CASAGRGTDTQYF. CDR3 DNA: TGTGCCAGTGCGGGTCGCGGCACAGATACGCAGTATTTT.

This chain uses TRBV9 with TRBJ1-1, with D tentatively TRBD1 (6 bases). V lost 3 bases and J 6 bases, leaving 15 bases between the germline ends. This CDR3 region has 14 residues. The germline CDR1 and CDR2 sequences are SGDLS and YYNGEE. In DNA, the CDR3 is TGTGCCAGCAGCGCGGCCCCGGGACAACCTGAAGCTTTCTTT. Translating gives CASSAAPGQPEAFF.

The chain uses TRBV10-3 and TRBJ2-5; 11 bases are a match to TRBD1. The CDR3 sequence is 13 residues long. Germline loops: CDR1 ENHRY, CDR2 SYGVKD. J lost 1 base, V lost 11 bases, and 3 bases had no gene match. This CDR3 is CAAGTGGQETQYF. In nucleotides, the CDR3 is TGTGCCGCCGGGACAGGGGGCCAAGAGACCCAGTACTTC.

The V call is TRBV11-2, the J call TRBJ2-7; 8 bases are shared with TRBD1. Germline assignment: CDR1 SGHAT and CDR2 FQNNGV. Unmatched junction bases numbered 9, after V lost 1 base and J lost 7 bases. The CDR3 totals 15 residues. CDR3 loop: CASSLVGQGAGEQYF. CDR3 coding DNA: TGTGCCAGCAGCTTAGTCGGGCAGGGGGCTGGGGAGCAGTACTTC.

The chain combines TRBV27 with TRBJ2-3; 14 nucleotides align to TRBD2. Trimming cost V 4 bases and J 4 bases; bases outside gene matches: 10. The germline CDR1 and CDR2 sequences are MNHEY and SMNVEV (reference sequence). The CDR3 is 18 residues long. The CDR3 DNA reads TGTGCCAGCAGTTCAGGGACTAGCGGGAGAAGGTTTGCAGATACGCAGTATTTT. It yields the protein CASSSGTSGRRFADTQYF.

V gene TRBV9 combines with J gene TRBJ2-2, with 7 bases aligning to TRBD2. V lost 0 bases, J lost 3 bases, and 8 bases stayed unmatched. Germline assignment: CDR1 SGDLS and CDR2 YYNGEE. The CDR3 is 17 amino acids. CDR3 in amino acids: CASSVAIGAGDTGELFF. The CDR3 DNA follows: TGTGCCAGCAGCGTAGCTATAGGGGCGGGAGACACCGGGGAGCTGTTTTTT.

The chain recombines TRBV7-9 with TRBJ2-1; the D gene is possibly TRBD2 (5 bases). The CDR3 spans 14 residues. Germline values: CDR1 SEHNR, CDR2 FQNEAQ (reference sequence). V lost 3 bases, J lost 6 bases, and 12 bases lay in between. CDR3: CASSFRRLSNEQFF. As DNA, the CDR3 is TGTGCCAGCAGCTTCCGGAGGCTGAGCAATGAGCAGTTCTTC. The variable domain in full, with the rest retrieved from reference TRBV7-9 and TRBJ2-1, is DTGVSQNPRHKITKRGQNVTFRCDPISEHNRLYWYRQTLGQGPEFLTYFQNEAQLEKSRLLSDRFSAERPKGSFSTLEIQRTEQGDSAMYLCASSFRRLSNEQFFGPGTRLTVL.

The genes are TRBV13 and TRBJ1-2, with 7 bases aligning to TRBD1. The CDR3 consists of 14 residues. With 1 base clipped from V and 4 bases from J, the junction kept 3 bases outside the gene matches. Germline V CDR1 and CDR2: PRHDT, FYEKMQ (reference sequence). CDR3 loop: CASSLDRGFYGYTF. The CDR3 bases are TGTGCCAGCAGCTTAGACAGGGGCTTCTATGGCTACACCTTC.

The V call is TRBV30, the J call TRBJ1-1; 7 bases align to TRBD1. CDR1 and CDR2 (germline): GTSNPN, SVGIG (reference sequence). This CDR3 is 16 amino acids long. V trimming: 0 bases; J trimming: 1 base; junction bases outside the gene matches: 8. The CDR3 region is CAWSVLQGWRNTEAFF. CDR3 nucleotide sequence: TGTGCCTGGAGTGTATTACAGGGGTGGAGGAACACTGAAGCTTTCTTT.

This chain joins TRBV18 and TRBJ1-1, with 9 bases fitting TRBD1. CDR3 length: 14 amino acids. The germline gives CDR1 KGHSH, CDR2 LQKENI. V lost 5 bases and J lost 5; bases outside the gene matches: 6. Here the CDR3 reads CASSSGTGLTEAFF. For the CDR3, the DNA is TGTGCCAGCTCATCCGGGACAGGGTTGACTGAAGCTTTCTTT.

The chain couples TRBV15 to TRBJ1-4, with TRBD1 as a possible D gene (6 bases). CDR1 is LNHNV and CDR2 is YYDKDF in the germline V gene (reference sequence). The ends were cut back, 3 bases at V and 7 bases at J, with 12 bases in the middle. This CDR3 comprises 14 residues. The CDR3 nucleotides read TGTGCCACCAGCAGGAGCAGGGGTGTTGAAAAACTGTTTTTT. Its translation is CATSRSRGVEKLFF.

Of note for this clone: Other DNA sequences from this sample encode an identical CDR3 as well. J is TRBJ2-3 and V is TRBV5-1; no clear D gene. Germline assignment: CDR1 SGHRS and CDR2 YFSETQ. Trimming stripped 0 bases from V and 5 bases from J, with 4 bases between. This CDR3 has 12 amino acids. As DNA, the CDR3 is TGCGCCAGCAGCTTGGCGGGAGATACGCAGTATTTT. This gives the protein CASSLAGDTQYF.

The CDR3 loop is CAISESRGYNEQFF. For the CDR3, the DNA is TGTGCCATCAGTGAGTCGCGGGGGTATAATGAGCAGTTCTTC. The chain links TRBV10-3 to TRBJ2-1; 7 bases fit TRBD2. The CDR3 length is 14 residues. The V gene's germline CDR1 is ENHRY and CDR2 SYGVKD. V was clipped by 0 bases and J by 7 bases; unmatched bases: 3.

This clone was picked up one time. The chain joins TRBV5-1 to TRBJ1-1; possibly TRBD1 for D (6 bases). Germline CDR1 reads SGHRS; CDR2 reads YFSETQ. Trimming took off 3 bases at V and 0 bases at J, with 15 bases between the two ends. The CDR3 has 16 amino acids. CDR3 sequence: CASSSGTNPLNTEAFF. Here the CDR3 DNA reads TGCGCCAGCAGCTCCGGGACAAACCCGTTGAACACTGAAGCTTTCTTT. Filled out from reference TRBV5-1 and TRBJ1-1, the complete variable domain reads KAGVTQTPRYLIKTRGQQVTLSCSPISGHRSVSWYQQTPGQGLQFLFEYFSETQRNKGNFPGRFSGRQFSNSRSEMNVSTLELGDSALYLCASSSGTNPLNTEAFFGQGTRLTVV.

The V and J genes are TRBV5-6 and TRBJ2-3, with 8 nucleotides matching TRBD1. This CDR3 is 14 amino acids long. Germline trimming cut 7 bases from V and 5 bases from J; bases unmatched to any gene: 9. Germline V gene data show CDR1 as SGHDT and CDR2 as YYEEEE. The CDR3 DNA sequence: TGTGCCAGCTTCGAACAGGGGGGAAAAGATACGCAGTATTTT. Amino acid sequence: CASFEQGGKDTQYF.

The gene calls are TRBV7-6 and TRBJ2-3; 8 nucleotides agree with TRBD2. V lost 5 bases to trimming and J lost 4 bases; unmatched junction nucleotides: 8. CDR1 is SGHVS, CDR2 FNYEAQ, per germline. CDR3 length: 15 residues. This CDR3 reads CASSQSGSGADTQYF. The CDR3 bases are TGTGCCAGCAGCCAAAGCGGGAGTGGGGCAGATACGCAGTATTTT. Together with reference TRBV7-6 and TRBJ2-3, the CDR3 gives the full variable domain: GAGVSQSPRYKVTKRGQDVALRCDPISGHVSLYWYRQALGQGPEFLTYFNYEAQQDKSGLPNDRFSAERPEGSISTLTIQRTEQRDSAMYRCASSQSGSGADTQYFGPGTRLTVL.

This clone was seen once. The chain uses TRBV9 and TRBJ1-2; D remains ambiguous. CDR3 size: 17 residues. V shed 0 bases and J shed 8 bases, with 23 bases lying between them. Germline values: CDR1 SGDLS, CDR2 YYNGEE. CDR3 loop: CASSVDIGKFGRAGYTF. Here the CDR3 DNA reads TGTGCCAGCAGCGTAGATATTGGAAAGTTTGGGAGGGCGGGCTACACCTTC.

This clone was seen a few times. The chain is built from TRBV18 and TRBJ1-1; 7 nucleotides agree with TRBD1. Trimming at V came to 4 bases and at J to 1 base, leaving 3 bases not matched to a gene. The germline V gene encodes CDR1 KGHSH and CDR2 LQKENI. The CDR3 extends over 14 amino acids. This chain's CDR3 is CASSLRDRNTEAFF. In DNA, the CDR3 is TGTGCCAGCTCACTCCGGGACAGGAACACTGAAGCTTTCTTT.